This TCR beta chain was observed in a study of blood T cell repertoires in COVID-19. As for the study in general: The United States, Italy and Spain supplied acute and convalescent COVID-19 samples.

Clones were sequenced by immunoSEQ multiplex PCR, and TCRdb holds only the in-frame ones, with some missing. The sample holds under 250,000 clones, roughly 82% seen once. Germline-derived CDR1 and CDR2 are MGHRA and YSYEKL. The CDR3 has 15 residues. V shed 1 base, J shed 4 bases, and the junction held 7 bases outside the gene matches. The source material was peripheral blood. The clonotype was recovered from a human donor in a cohort sampled during active COVID-19. V and J are TRBV4-1 and TRBJ2-7; 7 bases agree with TRBD2. CDR3 protein: CASSQGFREEYEQYF. As DNA, the CDR3 is TGCGCCAGCAGCCAAGGTTTTCGGGAGGAGTACGAGCAGTACTTC.